This T cell receptor (beta chain) was profiled in a study of T cells after posttransplantation cyclophosphamide. Study results and limitations: After PTCy, TRB diversity resembled that of CNI/methotrexate controls. Later blood repertoires were often dominated by clones from the donor CD8+ memory compartment. Skin or GI-infiltrating T cells shared few TRB sequences with blood.

The assay was immunoSEQ multiplex PCR, and TCRdb's table has in-frame clones only and misses some. The table includes 25,000 or so clones, about 82% detected once. The V gene end was trimmed by 1 base and the J gene end by 0 bases; junction bases not matched to a gene: 6. From germline, CDR1 is SGHNT and CDR2 YENEEA. The CDR3 sequence is 18 residues long. This clone has only one observation. What it binds is not known. Specimen: PBMCs. This clonotype originated in a woman aged 60 to 75 with a blood cancer, CMV-positive, and with a related stem cell donor. The chain carries TRBV11-3 and TRBJ2-3; 11 bases agree with TRBD2. CDR3 amino acids: CASSLGTSGRPSTDTQYF. The CDR3 DNA follows: TGTGCCAGCAGCTTAGGGACTAGCGGGCGCCCTAGCACAGATACGCAGTATTTT.